This is a list of T cell receptor beta chains from one sample in a study of shared clonotypes between healthy human individuals. Sequencing used immunoSEQ multiplex PCR; TCRdb keeps in-frame clones, though not all of them. This repertoire shows 530,000 or so clones, over 60% found once; its top ten account for approximately 13%. The sequenced sample consisted of PBMCs. These receptors came from a woman aged 40 to 50 in good health. Some clones in this sample may be carry-over from other donors' samples. Both conserved end residues are part of each CDR3. D genes are given only for firm matches. A clone size is listed for some rows: how often the clone was seen (once, few, many), or a class if it is expanded.

d_call | j_call | cdr3_length | v_call | clone_size | cdr3_nt | cdr3_aa
TRBD1 | TRBJ2-2 | 14 | TRBV28 | - | TGTGCCAGCATAAAGGACAGGAGCGCCGGGGAGCTGTTTTTT | CASIKDRSAGELFF
- | TRBJ2-6 | 19 | TRBV7-8 | - | TGTGCCAGCCCACGTTACCTCCCATTGCCGATCTCTGGGGCCAACGTCCTGACTTTC | CASPRYLPLPISGANVLTF
- | TRBJ1-1 | 13 | TRBV7-6 | - | TGTGCCAGCAGTAGGACAGAGAACACTGAAGCTTTCTTT | CASSRTENTEAFF
- | TRBJ2-7 | 14 | TRBV29-1 | - | TGCAGCGTTGAAGGCTCAGGGAGCTCCTACGAGCAGTACTTC | CSVEGSGSSYEQYF
- | TRBJ2-3 | 14 | TRBV11-3 | once | TGTGCCAGCAGCTCAGGGGTGGCCACAGATACGCAGTATTTT | CASSSGVATDTQYF
TRBD2 | TRBJ2-5 | 16 | TRBV18 | - | TGTGCCAGCTCAGGGAAGCGGGAGATCGCTCAAGAGACCCAGTACTTC | CASSGKREIAQETQYF
- | TRBJ2-5 | 13 | TRBV7-7 | - | TGTGCCAGCAGCCCAGGTCACGGAGAGACCCAGTACTTC | CASSPGHGETQYF
- | TRBJ1-3 | 16 | TRBV4-1 | - | TGCGCCAGCAGCCAAAGCGGACGGACGATTGGAAACACCATATATTTT | CASSQSGRTIGNTIYF
TRBD1 | TRBJ1-2 | 15 | TRBV28 | once | TGTGCCAGCAGTTTAACCGGGACAGCCGCCTATGGCTACACCTTC | CASSLTGTAAYGYTF
TRBD1 | TRBJ2-2 | 14 | TRBV29-1 | - | TGCAGCGCTAAGGGGACAGCACTCACCGGGGAGCTGTTTTTT | CSAKGTALTGELFF
- | TRBJ1-2 | 14 | TRBV7-9 | - | TGTGCCAGCAGCTTCGACAGCCTCAACTATGGCTACACCTTC | CASSFDSLNYGYTF
TRBD2 | TRBJ2-5 | 16 | TRBV5-1 | - | TGCGCCAGCAGCTCACAGACTAGCCCGAGCCAAGAGACCCAGTACTTC | CASSSQTSPSQETQYF
TRBD2 | TRBJ2-5 | 14 | TRBV7-3 | - | TGTGCCAGCAGTGAGACTAGCGGGATCGGGGCCCAGTACTTC | CASSETSGIGAQYF
TRBD2 | TRBJ2-1 | 16 | TRBV5-4 | - | TGTGCCAGCAGCTTGCAGGGACTAGCGGGTGCGGATGAGCAGTTCTTC | CASSLQGLAGADEQFF
- | TRBJ2-5 | 14 | TRBV5-1 | - | TGCGCCAGCAGCTTTAGTTTTACGTCGGAGACCCAGTACTTC | CASSFSFTSETQYF